The 21 T cell receptor beta chains below were found in one sample sequenced in a study of Tregs in tolerant kidney transplant recipients. Related graft donors supplied nonmyeloablative bone marrow transplants, and mixed chimerism was transient. Using immunoSEQ multiplex PCR, the repertoire was profiled, and TCRdb retains in-frame clones only, with some absent. The repertoire holds approximately 60,000 clones, with about 89% as singletons. Sequenced here: CD4+ T cells from blood (PBMCs), sampled 6 months after the transplant. All receptors derive from a human patient who received a combined kidney and bone marrow transplant. Some T cells may be supplied by the graft donor.

V and J are TRBV7-9 and TRBJ1-2; perhaps TRBD1 as D (5 bases). Germline CDR1 is SEHNR and CDR2 is FQNEAQ (reference sequence). This CDR3 comprises 15 residues. V lost 3 bases, J lost 5 bases, and 16 bases lay in between. CDR3 DNA: TGTGCCAGCAGCTTGGCGCGGGGCAGGGTTTATGGCTACACCTTC. Protein product: CASSLARGRVYGYTF.

The chain joins TRBV7-3 to TRBJ2-1; the match to TRBD2 covers 8 bases. The germline CDR1 and CDR2 sequences are SGHTA and FQGTGA. V was clipped by 5 bases and J by 4 bases; unmatched bases: 7. The CDR3 contains 15 residues. The DNA for the CDR3 is TGTGCCAGCAGCCCACTAGCGGCCAGATACAATGAGCAGTTCTTC. Protein: CASSPLAARYNEQFF.

The CDR3 is CASSVGLAGGVETQYF. The CDR3 coding sequence is TGTGCCAGCAGCGTTGGGCTAGCGGGGGGGGTAGAGACCCAGTACTTC. The chain recombines TRBV9 with TRBJ2-5; TRBD2 matches 12 bases. J gave up 4 bases and V 2 bases, and 6 bases lay outside the gene matches. This CDR3 spans 16 amino acids. In germline, CDR1 is SGDLS, CDR2 YYNGEE.

The V gene is TRBV28, the J gene TRBJ2-3; 7 bases match TRBD1. The CDR3 has 13 residues. The V gene's germline CDR1 is MDHEN and CDR2 SYDVKM. Germline trimming cut 5 bases from V and 4 bases from J; bases unmatched to any gene: 3. The CDR3 nucleotides read TGTGCCAGCAGTCCCCAGGGGGCAGATACGCAGTATTTT. Translating it yields CASSPQGADTQYF.

The chain carries TRBV10-3 and TRBJ1-1; 12 nucleotides match TRBD1. The CDR3 consists of 18 residues. The germline V gene has CDR1 ENHRY and CDR2 SYGVKD. V lost 6 bases, J lost 4 bases, and 15 bases stayed unmatched. CDR3 nucleotide sequence: TGTGCCATCAGAACCTACTCGGGACAGGGGGCTGGGGGCACTGAAGCTTTCTTT. Translated: CAIRTYSGQGAGGTEAFF.

The gene calls are TRBV7-9 and TRBJ1-2; possibly TRBD1 for D (6 bases). Trimming took off 2 bases at V and 4 bases at J, with 17 bases between the two ends. Germline CDR1 SEHNR, CDR2 FQNEAQ (reference sequence). The CDR3 has 16 amino acids. The CDR3 is CASSLFKGRGIYGYTF. The CDR3 coding sequence is TGTGCCAGCAGCTTATTTAAAGGCAGGGGTATCTATGGCTACACCTTC.

V and J are TRBV7-9 and TRBJ2-3; TRBD2 matches 7 bases. Germline V gene lookup returns CDR1 SEHNR and CDR2 FQNEAQ (reference sequence). Unmatched junction bases numbered 10, after V lost 2 bases and J lost 2 bases. CDR3 length: 17 residues. Written as DNA, the CDR3 is TGTGCCAGCAGCTTATCTTTAACTAGCGAAACCACAGATACGCAGTATTTT. It encodes CASSLSLTSETTDTQYF.

The genes are TRBV30 and TRBJ1-2, with TRBD1 identical over 10 bases. Looked up from germline, CDR1 is GTSNPN and CDR2 is SVGIG (reference sequence). The CDR3 contains 14 residues. Unmatched junction bases numbered 5, after V lost 4 bases and J lost 3 bases. The DNA of the CDR3 is TGTGCCTGGACCGGACAGGGGGAAGACTATGGCTACACCTTC. Translated: CAWTGQGEDYGYTF.

The V gene is TRBV9, the J gene TRBJ1-3; D uncertain. CDR3 size: 16 residues. CDR1 is SGDLS and CDR2 is YYNGEE in the germline V gene. The V gene lost 2 bases and the J gene lost 0 bases, with 12 bases spanning the gap. CDR3 protein: CASSVIDNPSGNTIYF. Written as DNA, the CDR3 is TGTGCCAGCAGCGTGATAGATAACCCCTCTGGAAACACCATATATTTT.

The count of this clone is one. This sequence joins TRBV30 and TRBJ1-1; possibly TRBD1 for D (5 bases). The V gene lost 0 bases and the J gene lost 1 base, with 9 bases spanning the gap. There are 14 residues in the CDR3. CDR1 and CDR2 (germline): GTSNPN, SVGIG (reference sequence). The CDR3 is CAWSVHQGNTEAFF. The DNA for the CDR3 is TGTGCCTGGAGTGTACATCAGGGGAACACTGAAGCTTTCTTT.

This clone was counted a few times. This chain links TRBV30 with TRBJ2-1; 8 bases align to TRBD1. CDR1 GTSNPN and CDR2 SVGIG come from the germline V gene (reference sequence). The CDR3 runs to 13 residues. The V gene end was trimmed by 5 bases and the J gene end by 2 bases; junction bases not matched to a gene: 2. CDR3: CAWGQGAYNEQFF. The CDR3, as DNA: TGTGCCTGGGGACAGGGCGCCTACAATGAGCAGTTCTTC.

The rearrangement uses TRBV7-2 and TRBJ1-1; no definite D call. Germline values: CDR1 SGHTA, CDR2 FQGNSA. Between the trimmed V and J ends, which lost 4 bases and 3 bases, there was a span of 12 bases. The CDR3 contains 14 residues. This CDR3 is CASSYNIQYTEAFF. The CDR3 DNA follows: TGTGCCAGCAGCTACAACATACAATACACTGAAGCTTTCTTT. The variable domain in full, with the rest retrieved from reference TRBV7-2 and TRBJ1-1, is GAGVSQSPSNKVTEKGKDVELRCDPISGHTALYWYRQSLGQGLEFLIYFQGNSAPDKSGLPSDRFSAERTGGSVSTLTIQRTQQEDSAVYLCASSYNIQYTEAFFGQGTRLTVV.

This clone was picked up one time. V usage is TRBV11-2 and J usage is TRBJ1-1; TRBD1 is a possible D gene (6 bases). The CDR3 sequence is 15 residues long. V lost 5 bases and J 4 bases, leaving 17 bases between the germline ends. Germline CDR1 reads SGHAT; CDR2 reads FQNNGV. CDR3: CASSKDSSWGTEAFF. The CDR3 coding sequence is TGTGCCAGCAGCAAGGACAGCTCCTGGGGCACTGAAGCTTTCTTT.

This chain joins TRBV7-2 and TRBJ1-3; 9 bases match TRBD1. The CDR3 extends over 15 amino acids. J gave up 8 bases and V 1 base, and 6 bases lay outside the gene matches. Per germline, CDR1 SGHTA and CDR2 FQGNSA. This chain's CDR3 is CASSLEGTGWDTIYF. Here the CDR3 DNA reads TGTGCCAGCAGCTTAGAGGGGACAGGGTGGGACACCATATATTTT. Full variable domain (rest looked up from reference TRBV7-2 and TRBJ1-3): GAGVSQSPSNKVTEKGKDVELRCDPISGHTALYWYRQSLGQGLEFLIYFQGNSAPDKSGLPSDRFSAERTGGSVSTLTIQRTQQEDSAVYLCASSLEGTGWDTIYFGEGSWLTVV.

In this sample, this clone turned up once. J is TRBJ2-7 and V is TRBV11-3, with 9 bases identical to TRBD1. This CDR3 spans 15 amino acids. V lost 5 bases and J lost 7; bases outside the gene matches: 12. Looked up from germline, CDR1 is SGHNT and CDR2 is YENEEA. CDR3 sequence reads: CASSPSRGQGGEQYF. The CDR3 bases are TGTGCCAGCAGCCCAAGCCGGGGACAGGGTGGTGAGCAGTACTTC. Based on the CDR3 plus reference TRBV11-3 and TRBJ2-7, the full variable domain is EAGVVQSPRYKIIEKKQPVAFWCNPISGHNTLYWYLQNLGQGPELLIRYENEEAVDDSQLPKDRFSAERLKGVDSTLKIQPAELGDSAVYLCASSPSRGQGGEQYFGPGTRLTVT.

Here the CDR3 reads CASSSGQGMRETQYF. In DNA form, the CDR3 reads TGTGCCAGCAGCTCGGGACAGGGGATGCGAGAGACCCAGTACTTC. J is TRBJ2-5 and V is TRBV5-4; 10 positions agree with TRBD1. This CDR3 comprises 15 residues. Trimming cost V 3 bases and J 4 bases; bases outside gene matches: 6. CDR1 is SGHNT, CDR2 YYREEE, per germline (reference sequence).

The CDR3 bases are TGCGCCAGCAGCCAAGATGTGGGGGGGTTGCAGCCCCAGCATTTT. Its translation: CASSQDVGGLQPQHF. This rearrangement joins TRBV4-1 to TRBJ1-5; maybe TRBD1 (5 bases). V was pared by 0 bases and J by 7 bases, with 13 bases between. CDR1 is MGHRA, CDR2 YSYEKL, per germline. This CDR3 is 15 amino acids long.

The chain couples TRBV2 to TRBJ2-1, with D unresolved. The CDR3 is 17 residues long. The V gene lost 3 bases and the J gene lost 5 bases, with 20 bases spanning the gap. Germline V gene data show CDR1 as SNHLY and CDR2 as FYNNEI. Written as DNA, the CDR3 is TGTGCCAGCAGTGACTCCCTTAGGTCAGGCCGCGACAATGAGCAGTTCTTC. It is translated as CASSDSLRSGRDNEQFF. The complete variable domain, with remaining parts taken from reference TRBV2 and TRBJ2-1, reads EPEVTQTPSHQVTQMGQEVILRCVPISNHLYFYWYRQILGQKVEFLVSFYNNEISEKSEIFDDQFSVERPDGSNFTLKIRSTKLEDSAMYFCASSDSLRSGRDNEQFFGPGTRLTVL.

This clone has a single count. V and J are TRBV18 and TRBJ1-4; D is undetermined. CDR1 and CDR2 (germline): KGHSH, LQKENI. The germline V and J ends were trimmed by 6 bases and 0 bases, with 17 bases remaining between them. CDR3 length: 17 amino acids. CDR3 coding DNA: TGTGCCAGCTCCCCCGGGATCACAGTTGCAACTAATGAAAAACTGTTTTTT. Its protein is CASSPGITVATNEKLFF.

V is TRBV11-2 and J is TRBJ2-7; 10 nucleotides match TRBD2. The junction had 8 bases not matched to a gene; V was cut back by 1 base and J by 5 bases. The germline gives CDR1 SGHAT, CDR2 FQNNGV. The CDR3 is made up of 16 amino acids. CDR3 bases: TGTGCCAGCAGCTTAGGGTGGGCTAGCGGGGGCCACGAGCAGTACTTC. Its protein is CASSLGWASGGHEQYF.

The rearrangement uses TRBV15 and TRBJ1-5, with no clear D. The CDR3 is 15 residues long. Trimming left V 3 bases short and J 2 bases short, with 11 bases between. The germline V gene encodes CDR1 LNHNV and CDR2 YYDKDF (reference sequence). CDR3: CATSSEGLGNQPQHF. As DNA, the CDR3 is TGTGCCACCAGCAGTGAGGGTTTGGGCAATCAGCCCCAGCATTTT.